Each of the 22 T cell receptor beta chains below was sequenced from the same sample in a study of tumor-infiltrating lymphocytes in oesophageal squamous cell carcinoma (dated by TCRdb to the mid-2010s). Library method: PCR. The listed sequencing device is Illumina HiSeq 2000. In TCRdb, the public reads were trimmed at Q25 with fastp and aligned with MiXCR, with productive beta chains retained. CDR3 protein sequences are deduplicated, and each keeps its most common genes and DNA. The table for this sample lists about 20,000 distinct CDR3 sequences; over 40% of them were counted only once. Of the sample, around 28% is held by the ten largest clones. The sample comprised esophageal tumor tissue. The source of these receptors is a male donor with esophageal squamous cell carcinoma.

The V gene is TRBV11-1, the J gene TRBJ2-7, with TRBD1 matching over 10 bases. Matching the DNA end better, TRBJ2-1 makes the J call doubtful. The CDR3 spans 17 residues. CDR1 and CDR2 (germline): SGHAT, FQDESV (reference sequence). CDR3 DNA: TGTGCCAGCAGCTCAATTATCGGACAGGGGGGTATCAATGAGCAGTTCTTC. Translation: CASSSIIGQGGINEQFF.

Many counts were recorded for this clonotype. The chain joins TRBV6-1 to TRBJ1-6; 7 nucleotides line up with TRBD1. Losses at the gene ends were 6 bases for V and 4 bases for J; bases not matched to a gene: 3. CDR1 is MNHNS, CDR2 SASEGT, per germline. The CDR3 loop spans 14 amino acids. CDR3 protein: CASRTGLYNSPLHF. DNA of the CDR3: TGTGCCAGCAGGACAGGGTTGTATAATTCACCCCTCCACTTT.

This clonotype was observed many times. The CDR3 loop is CASSLVQTTNEKLFF. The CDR3 DNA reads as TGTGCCAGCAGTTTGGTGCAGACAACTAATGAAAAACTGTTTTTT. This rearrangement joins TRBV12-3 or TRBV12-4 to TRBJ1-4, with D hard to call. Deletions cut 3 bases from V and 0 bases from J, with 8 bases between. The CDR3 length is 15 residues.

The V gene is TRBV6-1, the J gene TRBJ2-5, with D unresolved. The last part of the DNA fits TRBJ2-7 better; the J call may be wrong. This CDR3 has 12 amino acids. Germline V gene lookup returns CDR1 MNHNS and CDR2 SASEGT. CDR3 protein: CASSPEVGEQYF. CDR3 DNA: TGTGCCAGCAGTCCTGAGGTTGGCGAGCAGTACTTC.

The chain uses TRBV7-2 and TRBJ2-3; D call uncertain. The CDR3 sequence is 15 residues long. The V end lost 0 bases, the J end lost 0 bases, and 7 bases lay between the germline ends. Germline CDR1 reads SGHTA; CDR2 reads FQGNSA. CDR3: CASSLAPASTDTQYF. The CDR3 DNA follows: TGTGCCAGCAGCTTAGCGCCGGCTAGCACAGATACGCAGTATTTT.

The table lists this clonotype with many counts. This sequence joins TRBV7-2 and TRBJ2-1; TRBD2 agrees at 10 bases. The CDR3 spans 17 residues. Trimming took 1 base from V and 9 from J; bases not matched to a gene: 12. The germline gives CDR1 SGHTA, CDR2 FQGNSA. The CDR3 sequence is CASSLDGASGSISEQFF. CDR3 DNA sequence: TGTGCCAGCAGCTTAGACGGTGCTAGCGGGAGTATAAGTGAGCAGTTCTTC.

On this clonotype itself: The conserved phenylalanine or tryptophan is not found at the CDR3 terminus, so this likely reflects a read error. The DNA is left out, because the CDR3 cannot be placed on it with certainty; the CDR3 is given as TCRdb lists it. This chain uses TRBV6-9 with TRBJ2-3; the table's D call TRBD1 went unverified against the DNA. The V gene's germline CDR1 is MNHGY and CDR2 SVAAGI. The CDR3 length is 15 residues, termini included. This CDR3 is CASTGANPHEQYFGA.

By its share, this clonotype is medium-sized. The chain joins TRBV12-3 or TRBV12-4 to TRBJ2-5; TRBD1 aligns across 8 bases. V trimming: 3 bases; J trimming: 3 bases; junction bases outside the gene matches: 3. This CDR3 is 14 amino acids long. CDR3 nucleotide sequence: TGTGCCAGCAGTTTTCAACAGGGGGAAGAGACCCAGTACTTC. It is translated as CASSFQQGEETQYF.

This clonotype was found a few times. The chain recombines TRBV4-1 with TRBJ1-2; 7 bases agree with TRBD1. The V gene end was trimmed by 4 bases and the J gene end by 4 bases; junction bases not matched to a gene: 6. This CDR3 spans 14 amino acids. CDR1 and CDR2 from the germline V gene are MGHRA and YSYEKL. The CDR3 region is CASSPPGGGYGYTF. As DNA, the CDR3 is TGCGCCAGCAGCCCGCCAGGGGGGGGCTATGGCTACACCTTC.

This clonotype was seen repeatedly, ten times or more. The rearrangement joins TRBV7-9 to TRBJ2-1, with TRBD1 matching 7 bases. Germline V gene data show CDR1 as SEHNR and CDR2 as FQNEAQ (reference sequence). This CDR3 has 13 amino acids. J gave up 8 bases and V 4 bases, and 5 bases lay outside the gene matches. CDR3 bases: TGTGCCAGCAGCTCGACAGGGTGGGATGAGCAGTTCTTC. This encodes CASSSTGWDEQFF. Combining the CDR3 with reference TRBV7-9 and TRBJ2-1 gives the whole variable domain DTGVSQNPRHKITKRGQNVTFRCDPISEHNRLYWYRQTLGQGPEFLTYFQNEAQLEKSRLLSDRFSAERPKGSFSTLEIQRTEQGDSAMYLCASSSTGWDEQFFGPGTRLTVL.

This clonotype was detected a few times. This chain connects TRBV7-6 to TRBJ2-7, with 8 positions matching TRBD2. Judging by the DNA end, TRBJ2-1 fits better; the J call may be wrong. The CDR3 is 15 residues long. Germline V gene data show CDR1 as SGHVS and CDR2 as FNYEAQ. The CDR3 nucleotides read TGTGCCAGCAGCTTAGCTAGCGGGATGTACAATGAGCAGTTCTTC. It encodes CASSLASGMYNEQFF.

This clonotype was counted ten times or more. V and J are TRBV11-2 and TRBJ1-2; tentatively, D is TRBD1 (6 bases). This CDR3 has 18 residues. From germline, CDR1 is SGHAT and CDR2 FQNNGV. Trimming shortened V by 1 base and J by 0 bases, and 18 bases separated the two germline ends. The CDR3 bases are TGTGCCAGCAGCTTAGGCCTAGGGACTCGGACAGCTAACTATGGCTACACCTTC. This sequence encodes CASSLGLGTRTANYGYTF.

On this clonotype itself: The CDR3 end shows no conserved phenylalanine or tryptophan, and so a read error is likely. The DNA is left out, because the CDR3 cannot be placed on it with certainty; the CDR3 is given as TCRdb lists it. The chain is built from TRBV6-2 or TRBV6-3 and TRBJ2-1; the table's TRBD1 call for D was not verified on the DNA. The germline gives CDR1 MNHEY, CDR2 SVGEGT. The CDR3 length equals 16 residues, ends included. The chain's CDR3 is CASSYGGAQSPLHFGN.

Relative to its sample, this clonotype is large. This rearrangement joins TRBV24-1 to TRBJ2-2; tentative D call: TRBD1 (5 bases). The CDR3 totals 16 residues. The germline V gene encodes CDR1 KGHDR and CDR2 SFDVKD. V lost 0 bases and J lost 6, with 13 bases in between. The CDR3 DNA sequence: TGTGCCACCAGTGATTTGTCAGGGTTTTATCCCGGGGAGCTGTTTTTT. Its protein is CATSDLSGFYPGELFF.

To note about this clonotype: Because it lacks the conserved phenylalanine or tryptophan at the end, this CDR3 is likely a read error. No DNA is shown, since the ends of the CDR3 on it are uncertain; the CDR3 is the one TCRdb lists. The chain couples TRBV7-2 to TRBJ2-7; no check of the table's D call, TRBD2, against the DNA was made. Germline CDR1 reads SGHTA; CDR2 reads FQGNSA. The length of the CDR3 is 16 amino acids, counting both ends. CDR3 sequence reads: CASSPHSGGNEQYFGS.

V and J are TRBV7-4 and TRBJ2-6; 7 nucleotides line up with TRBD2. Unmatched junction bases numbered 2, after V lost 3 bases and J lost 0 bases. The CDR3 runs to 16 residues. Germline CDR1 is SGHVT and CDR2 is SQSDAQ. The CDR3 loop reads CASSFGGSSGANVLTF. The CDR3 nucleotides read TGTGCCAGCAGCTTCGGGGGGAGCTCTGGGGCCAACGTCCTGACTTTC.

This clonotype occurred a few times. The chain couples TRBV18 to TRBJ2-1; D is perhaps TRBD1 (5 bases). Near its end, the DNA agrees better with TRBJ1-2, so the J call may be wrong. The germline CDR1 and CDR2 sequences are KGHSH and LQKENI. This CDR3 has 13 amino acids. CDR3 protein: CASSPRGVEGYTF. The DNA for the CDR3 is TGTGCCAGCTCACCAAGAGGGGTGGAAGGCTACACCTTC.

This rearrangement joins TRBV7-9 to TRBJ2-7, with a tentative D call TRBD2 (5 bases). Matching the DNA end better, TRBJ2-1 makes the J call doubtful. The CDR3 runs to 15 residues. CDR1 and CDR2 (germline): SEHNR, FQNEAQ (reference sequence). The CDR3 spells CASSLGLARYNEQFF. CDR3 nucleotides: TGTGCCAGCAGCTTAGGGCTAGCCCGCTACAATGAGCAGTTCTTC.

This clonotype came up many times. The chain couples TRBV5-6 to TRBJ2-1, with 10 bases matching TRBD2. Germline CDR1 reads SGHDT; CDR2 reads YYEEEE. The trim removed 2 bases at V and 2 bases at J, leaving 4 bases unmatched. The CDR3 runs to 16 residues. The CDR3 DNA is TGTGCCAGCAGCTTAGGAGCGGGGGGGACCTACAATGAGCAGTTCTTC. Its translation: CASSLGAGGTYNEQFF. Using reference TRBV5-6 and TRBJ2-1 for the parts outside the CDR3, the full variable domain is DAGVTQSPTHLIKTRGQQVTLRCSPKSGHDTVSWYQQALGQGPQFIFQYYEEEERQRGNFPDRFSGHQFPNYSSELNVNALLLGDSALYLCASSLGAGGTYNEQFFGPGTRLTVL.

In its sample, this clonotype was seen a few times. The chain joins TRBV4-1 to TRBJ2-7; perhaps TRBD1 as D (6 bases). CDR1 and CDR2 from the germline V gene are MGHRA and YSYEKL. The V gene lost 0 bases and the J gene lost 0 bases, with 15 bases spanning the gap. CDR3 length: 17 amino acids. The CDR3 protein is CASSQEERGNPSYEQYF. Written as DNA, the CDR3 is TGCGCCAGCAGCCAAGAAGAGAGGGGGAACCCCTCCTACGAGCAGTACTTC.

V and J are TRBV27 and TRBJ2-3; the D is unclear. The CDR3 contains 10 residues. CDR1 and CDR2 from the germline V gene are MNHEY and SMNVEV (reference sequence). V lost 8 bases and J lost 3, with 3 bases in between. The CDR3 loop is CASGTDTQYF. The DNA of the CDR3 is TGTGCCAGCGGAACAGATACGCAGTATTTT.

V gene TRBV5-1 combines with J gene TRBJ1-1; D may be TRBD1 (6 bases). With 4 bases removed from V and 5 bases from J, the gap between germline ends came to 15 bases. Germline lookup yields CDR1 SGHRS and CDR2 YFSETQ. The CDR3 is 14 amino acids. The CDR3 loop reads CASSPGQGGTEAFF. CDR3 sequence (DNA): TGCGCCAGCAGCCCAGGACAAGGGGGGACTGAAGCTTTCTTT.